This T cell receptor (beta chain) was identified in a study of T-cell reconstitution after alpha-beta-depleted transplantation in children. The sample holds many counts of this clonotype. Construction of the TCRbeta library involved unique molecular identifiers. One entry per CDR3 protein results from TCRdb running MiXCR on the PCR reads. The table includes 70,000 to 95,000 distinct CDR3 sequences, 10% to 15% detected once. The receptor was isolated from a human donor who donated a stem cell graft to a child with inherited bone marrow failure. Sequencing used PBMCs from the stem cell graft donor, obtained from the stem cell graft.

The CDR3 DNA reads TGTGCCAGCAGTTACGAGTGGGCTGGACAGCCCCAGCATTTT. This sequence encodes CASSYEWAGQPQHF. The gene calls are TRBV6-5 and TRBJ1-5; D unresolved. CDR1 and CDR2 from the germline V gene are MNHEY and SVGAGI. CDR3 length equals 14 residues. V lost 2 bases, J lost 7 bases, and 12 bases lay in between.